This T cell receptor (beta chain) was sequenced in a study of cytomegalovirus exposure and HLA in healthy donors. The CDR3 spans 14 residues. The V gene's germline CDR1 is SSHAT and CDR2 FNYEAQ (reference sequence). 60 Vbeta and 13 Jbeta primers were used in PCR. Assay: immunoSEQ multiplex PCR; the TCRdb copy retains only in-frame clones and omits some. The data show 160,000 or so clones, 78% seen once. General observations from the study: DRB1 had the most TCR associations and HLA-C the fewest, a later analysis found, with rates varying by HLA locus.

This clone occurred once. The antigen remains undetermined. The germline gene is not matched at one end of the junction; a read error may be the cause. This receptor was taken from a male donor in good health and CMV-seronegative. Sequencing input: PBMCs. This chain uses TRBV7-7 with TRBJ2-5; perhaps TRBD2 as D (5 bases). The CDR3: CASSLDAERETQYF. As DNA, the CDR3 is TGTGCTAGCAGCTTAGACGCGGAGCGGGAGACCCAGTACTTC.